The rows below give T cell receptor beta chains drawn from one sample of a study of blood T cell repertoires in COVID-19. TCRdb's table, derived via immunoSEQ multiplex PCR, lists solely in-frame clones and lacks some. Found here are 250,000 to 350,000 clones, around 91% of them singletons; the top ten hold approximately 12%. The specimen was peripheral blood. The receptors come from a woman aged 55-69 years with acute or convalescent COVID-19. Each CDR3 is given with its conserved first and last residue. A D gene is named only where the DNA matches it firmly. Only part of the rows carry a size: once, few, many, or a class if the clone is expanded.

d_gene: .; abundance: .; v_gene: TRBV28; j_gene: TRBJ1-6; CDR3aa: CASTPAGVAPLHF; CDR3nt: TGTGCCAGCACCCCCGCGGGCGTAGCACCCCTCCACTTT
d_gene: TRBD1; abundance: .; v_gene: TRBV30; j_gene: TRBJ2-1; CDR3aa: CAWTPNPGQGAFF; CDR3nt: TGTGCCTGGACCCCAAACCCGGGACAGGGGGCCTTCTTC
d_gene: TRBD1; abundance: few; v_gene: TRBV4-3; j_gene: TRBJ1-5; CDR3aa: CASSQEDRVEPQHF; CDR3nt: TGCGCCAGCAGCCAAGAAGACAGGGTCGAGCCCCAGCATTTT
d_gene: TRBD2; abundance: .; v_gene: TRBV6-2/TRBV6-3; j_gene: TRBJ2-3; CDR3aa: CASSYPPSGTRTDTQYF; CDR3nt: TGTGCCAGCAGTTACCCCCCCAGCGGGACGAGGACAGATACGCAGTATTTT
d_gene: .; abundance: few; v_gene: TRBV19; j_gene: TRBJ1-4; CDR3aa: CASSTTSTNEKLFF; CDR3nt: TGTGCCAGTAGTACGACATCAACTAATGAAAAACTGTTTTTT
d_gene: TRBD2; abundance: .; v_gene: TRBV12-3/TRBV12-4; j_gene: TRBJ2-7; CDR3aa: CASGGGVSYEQYF; CDR3nt: TGTGCCAGCGGTGGGGGGGTAAGCTACGAGCAGTACTTC
d_gene: .; abundance: .; v_gene: TRBV7-2; j_gene: TRBJ2-7; CDR3aa: CASRGQAPSYEQYF; CDR3nt: TGTGCCAGCAGGGGACAAGCTCCCTCCTACGAGCAGTACTTC
d_gene: .; abundance: .; v_gene: TRBV9; j_gene: TRBJ1-5; CDR3aa: CASSVTGASNQPQHF; CDR3nt: TGTGCCAGCAGCGTAACGGGAGCTAGCAATCAGCCCCAGCATTTT
d_gene: TRBD2; abundance: .; v_gene: TRBV15; j_gene: TRBJ2-1; CDR3aa: CATSSFTSGGANEQFF; CDR3nt: TGTGCCACCAGCTCCTTTACTAGCGGGGGGGCAAATGAGCAGTTCTTC
d_gene: .; abundance: .; v_gene: TRBV19; j_gene: TRBJ2-3; CDR3aa: CASSIQGTDTQYF; CDR3nt: TGTGCCAGTAGTATCCAGGGCACAGATACGCAGTATTTT
d_gene: .; abundance: .; v_gene: TRBV2; j_gene: TRBJ2-6; CDR3aa: CAAGSAPISGANVLTF; CDR3nt: TGTGCCGCGGGGTCGGCCCCAATCTCTGGGGCCAACGTCCTGACTTTC
d_gene: .; abundance: .; v_gene: TRBV6-4; j_gene: TRBJ1-2; CDR3aa: CASKGANYGYTF; CDR3nt: TGTGCCAGCAAGGGAGCTAACTATGGCTACACCTTC
d_gene: .; abundance: .; v_gene: TRBV19; j_gene: TRBJ2-2; CDR3aa: CASRDQGGTGELFF; CDR3nt: TGTGCCAGTAGGGACCAGGGGGGCACCGGGGAGCTGTTTTTT
d_gene: .; abundance: .; v_gene: TRBV28; j_gene: TRBJ2-2; CDR3aa: CASSSGLWNTGELFF; CDR3nt: TGTGCCAGCAGTTCGGGACTCTGGAACACCGGGGAGCTGTTTTTT
d_gene: .; abundance: .; v_gene: TRBV9; j_gene: TRBJ2-1; CDR3aa: CASSARLAGNEQFF; CDR3nt: TGTGCCAGCAGCGCCCGATTGGCAGGGAATGAGCAGTTCTTC
d_gene: TRBD1; abundance: .; v_gene: TRBV29-1; j_gene: TRBJ1-2; CDR3aa: CSVTGTGYGYTF; CDR3nt: TGCAGCGTTACCGGGACAGGCTATGGCTACACCTTC
d_gene: .; abundance: once; v_gene: TRBV7-3; j_gene: TRBJ2-3; CDR3aa: CASSPGGSTDTQYF; CDR3nt: TGTGCCAGCAGCCCAGGTGGAAGCACAGATACGCAGTATTTT
d_gene: TRBD2; abundance: .; v_gene: TRBV9; j_gene: TRBJ2-7; CDR3aa: CASSLSGAGSYEQYF; CDR3nt: TGTGCCAGCAGCCTAAGCGGGGCTGGTTCCTACGAGCAGTACTTC
d_gene: TRBD1; abundance: .; v_gene: TRBV18; j_gene: TRBJ1-3; CDR3aa: CASSPMGQGILSGNTIYF; CDR3nt: TGTGCCAGCTCACCAATGGGACAGGGGATTCTTTCTGGAAACACCATATATTTT
d_gene: .; abundance: few; v_gene: TRBV5-6; j_gene: TRBJ1-3; CDR3aa: CASSTQGLGNTIYF; CDR3nt: TGTGCCAGCAGCACCCAGGGGCTCGGAAACACCATATATTTT
d_gene: .; abundance: .; v_gene: TRBV28; j_gene: TRBJ1-2; CDR3aa: CASRKGNPNYGYTF; CDR3nt: TGTGCCAGCAGGAAGGGGAATCCCAACTATGGCTACACCTTC
d_gene: .; abundance: once; v_gene: TRBV3-1/TRBV3-2; j_gene: TRBJ1-5; CDR3aa: CASSQVSGQPQHF; CDR3nt: TGTGCCAGCAGCCAAGTGTCGGGTCAGCCCCAGCATTTT
d_gene: TRBD2; abundance: .; v_gene: TRBV7-2; j_gene: TRBJ2-7; CDR3aa: CASSLGLAGGEQYF; CDR3nt: TGTGCCAGCAGCCTGGGACTAGCGGGGGGCGAGCAGTACTTC
d_gene: .; abundance: .; v_gene: TRBV3-1/TRBV3-2; j_gene: TRBJ2-2; CDR3aa: CASSQGREPGELFF; CDR3nt: TGTGCCAGCAGCCAAGGGCGGGAACCCGGGGAGCTGTTTTTT
d_gene: .; abundance: .; v_gene: TRBV30; j_gene: TRBJ2-7; CDR3aa: CAWSVEGRGVYEQYF; CDR3nt: TGTGCCTGGAGTGTCGAGGGGCGCGGGGTCTACGAGCAGTACTTC
d_gene: TRBD1; abundance: .; v_gene: TRBV24-1; j_gene: TRBJ2-3; CDR3aa: CATSDAPPGQGAVDTQYF; CDR3nt: TGTGCCACCAGTGATGCACCCCCGGGACAGGGGGCCGTAGATACGCAGTATTTT
d_gene: TRBD2; abundance: .; v_gene: TRBV10-3; j_gene: TRBJ2-3; CDR3aa: CAISESLAATDTQYF; CDR3nt: TGTGCCATCAGTGAGTCCCTAGCGGCCACAGATACGCAGTATTTT
d_gene: .; abundance: .; v_gene: TRBV5-4; j_gene: TRBJ1-6; CDR3aa: CASSLARPSSSPLHF; CDR3nt: TGTGCCAGCAGCTTGGCCAGGCCTTCATCTTCACCCCTCCACTTT
d_gene: .; abundance: .; v_gene: TRBV4-3; j_gene: TRBJ1-1; CDR3aa: CASSQVIQANTEAFF; CDR3nt: TGCGCCAGCAGCCAAGTGATACAGGCGAACACTGAAGCTTTCTTT
d_gene: TRBD1; abundance: .; v_gene: TRBV29-1; j_gene: TRBJ1-2; CDR3aa: CSVDRGPEADYYGYTF; CDR3nt: TGCAGCGTTGACAGGGGGCCCGAAGCCGACTACTATGGCTACACCTTC
d_gene: TRBD2; abundance: .; v_gene: TRBV7-2; j_gene: TRBJ2-3; CDR3aa: CASSGGNREGRKDTQYF; CDR3nt: TGTGCCAGCAGCGGGGGGAATCGGGAGGGCCGGAAAGATACGCAGTATTTT
d_gene: .; abundance: .; v_gene: TRBV5-6; j_gene: TRBJ2-5; CDR3aa: CASTGPTGKETQYF; CDR3nt: TGTGCCAGCACGGGGCCCACAGGGAAAGAGACCCAGTACTTC
d_gene: TRBD1; abundance: .; v_gene: TRBV7-9; j_gene: TRBJ2-5; CDR3aa: CASSLTGTAKETQYF; CDR3nt: TGTGCCAGCAGCTTAACAGGGACAGCCAAAGAGACCCAGTACTTC
d_gene: TRBD1; abundance: .; v_gene: TRBV19; j_gene: TRBJ1-4; CDR3aa: CASSRTGGSEKLFF; CDR3nt: TGTGCCAGTAGCAGGACAGGGGGCAGTGAAAAACTGTTTTTT
d_gene: TRBD1; abundance: .; v_gene: TRBV7-2; j_gene: TRBJ1-1; CDR3aa: CASSLGQGWTEAFF; CDR3nt: TGTGCCAGCAGCTTAGGACAGGGGTGGACTGAAGCTTTCTTT
d_gene: TRBD2; abundance: once; v_gene: TRBV7-2; j_gene: TRBJ2-3; CDR3aa: CASSLAGVWDTQYF; CDR3nt: TGTGCCAGCAGCTTGGCGGGGGTATGGGATACGCAGTATTTT
d_gene: .; abundance: .; v_gene: TRBV19; j_gene: TRBJ1-1; CDR3aa: CASSALYGGERTEAFF; CDR3nt: TGTGCCAGTAGTGCCTTGTACGGCGGAGAGCGCACTGAAGCTTTCTTT
d_gene: .; abundance: few; v_gene: TRBV6-1; j_gene: TRBJ1-4; CDR3aa: CASSEGGGATNEKLFF; CDR3nt: TGTGCCAGCAGTGAAGGGGGGGGTGCAACTAATGAAAAACTGTTTTTT
d_gene: TRBD1; abundance: .; v_gene: TRBV4-3; j_gene: TRBJ1-5; CDR3aa: CASSQGQGVDQPQHF; CDR3nt: TGCGCCAGCAGCCAAGGGCAGGGGGTAGATCAGCCCCAGCATTTT
d_gene: TRBD1; abundance: once; v_gene: TRBV24-1; j_gene: TRBJ1-4; CDR3aa: CATSDPGQGSVEKLFF; CDR3nt: TGTGCCACCAGTGATCCTGGACAGGGAAGTGTTGAAAAACTGTTTTTT
d_gene: TRBD1; abundance: .; v_gene: TRBV28; j_gene: TRBJ2-7; CDR3aa: CASRQGTYEQYF; CDR3nt: TGTGCCAGCCGACAGGGGACCTACGAGCAGTACTTC
d_gene: TRBD1; abundance: .; v_gene: TRBV7-3; j_gene: TRBJ2-7; CDR3aa: CASSLGQGIHEQYF; CDR3nt: TGTGCCAGCAGCTTAGGACAGGGGATCCACGAGCAGTACTTC
d_gene: .; abundance: few; v_gene: TRBV5-4; j_gene: TRBJ2-1; CDR3aa: CASTHPLGSGEQFF; CDR3nt: TGTGCCAGCACGCACCCTTTGGGGTCGGGAGAGCAGTTCTTC
d_gene: TRBD1; abundance: .; v_gene: TRBV24-1; j_gene: TRBJ2-2; CDR3aa: CATSDPGQPNTGELFF; CDR3nt: TGTGCCACCAGTGACCCGGGACAGCCGAACACCGGGGAGCTGTTTTTT
d_gene: .; abundance: .; v_gene: TRBV5-4; j_gene: TRBJ2-1; CDR3aa: CASSLAVSRDNEQFF; CDR3nt: TGTGCCAGCAGCTTGGCCGTGAGCAGGGACAATGAGCAGTTCTTC
d_gene: TRBD1; abundance: .; v_gene: TRBV27; j_gene: TRBJ1-5; CDR3aa: CASGEIQGNQPQHF; CDR3nt: TGTGCCAGCGGGGAGATACAGGGGAATCAGCCCCAGCATTTT
d_gene: .; abundance: .; v_gene: TRBV29-1; j_gene: TRBJ2-7; CDR3aa: CSVEAAETEYEQYF; CDR3nt: TGCAGCGTTGAAGCCGCCGAGACAGAATACGAGCAGTACTTC
d_gene: .; abundance: .; v_gene: TRBV7-8; j_gene: TRBJ2-7; CDR3aa: CASGKLGVGNEQYF; CDR3nt: TGTGCCAGCGGTAAGCTCGGAGTAGGCAACGAGCAGTACTTC
d_gene: .; abundance: .; v_gene: TRBV5-5; j_gene: TRBJ2-2; CDR3aa: CASRVGRENTGELFF; CDR3nt: TGTGCCAGCAGGGTTGGCAGGGAAAACACCGGGGAGCTGTTTTTT
d_gene: .; abundance: .; v_gene: TRBV7-8; j_gene: TRBJ1-2; CDR3aa: CASSFLSGAYGYTF; CDR3nt: TGTGCCAGCAGCTTCCTCTCTGGGGCCTATGGCTACACCTTC
d_gene: .; abundance: .; v_gene: TRBV6-5; j_gene: TRBJ1-1; CDR3aa: CASIRTENTEAFF; CDR3nt: TGTGCCAGCATTCGGACTGAGAACACTGAAGCTTTCTTT